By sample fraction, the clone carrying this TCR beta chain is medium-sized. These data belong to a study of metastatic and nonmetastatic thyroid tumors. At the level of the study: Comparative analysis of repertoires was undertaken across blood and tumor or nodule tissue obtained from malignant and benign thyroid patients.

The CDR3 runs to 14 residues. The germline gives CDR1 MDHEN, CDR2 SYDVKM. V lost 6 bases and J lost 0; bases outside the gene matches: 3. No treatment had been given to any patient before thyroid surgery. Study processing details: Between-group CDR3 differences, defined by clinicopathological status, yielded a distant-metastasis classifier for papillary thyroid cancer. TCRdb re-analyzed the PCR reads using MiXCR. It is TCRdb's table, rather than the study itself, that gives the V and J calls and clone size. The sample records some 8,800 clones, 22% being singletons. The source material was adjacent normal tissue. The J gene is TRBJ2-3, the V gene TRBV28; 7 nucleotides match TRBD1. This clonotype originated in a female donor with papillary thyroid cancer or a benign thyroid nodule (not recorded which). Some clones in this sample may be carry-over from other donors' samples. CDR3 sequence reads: CASRKQGSTDTQYF. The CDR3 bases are TGTGCCAGCAGGAAACAGGGGAGCACAGATACGCAGTATTTT.